This passage covers 15 T cell receptor beta chains from one sample sequenced in a study of shared T cell receptors in the human thymus. Profiled with immunoSEQ multiplex PCR; TCRdb holds only in-frame clones, not every one. The sample carries over 450,000 clones, about 80% recorded once. This same sample was also taken into another study, of human thymus T cells.

The source material was thymocytes. These TCRs come from a boy in the first two years of life with a congenital heart defect.

The chain recombines TRBV19 with TRBJ1-2; 7 nucleotides agree with TRBD1. V lost 7 bases and J lost 2; bases outside the gene matches: 7. This CDR3 region has 14 residues. The germline V gene encodes CDR1 LNHDA and CDR2 SQIVND (reference sequence). In DNA, the CDR3 is TGTGCCAGTACCCCGACAGGGACCAACTATGGCTACACCTTC. As protein: CASTPTGTNYGYTF.

The V and J genes are TRBV7-2 and TRBJ2-1; D might be TRBD1 (5 bases). CDR3 length equals 16 residues. Germline assignment: CDR1 SGHTA and CDR2 FQGNSA. Trimming left V 1 base short and J 0 bases short, with 10 bases between. The CDR3 DNA reads as TGTGCCAGCAGCTTAGGGGGCGTGAGCTCCTACAATGAGCAGTTCTTC. Its translation: CASSLGGVSSYNEQFF.

The chain combines TRBV28 with TRBJ1-5, with D possibly TRBD1 on 6 matching bases. Germline V lookup: CDR1 MDHEN, CDR2 SYDVKM. The V gene lost 4 bases and the J gene lost 2 bases, with 18 bases spanning the gap. CDR3 length: 17 residues. CDR3: CASSSIPGHSRNQPQHF. The CDR3 nucleotides are TGTGCCAGCAGTTCAATCCCGGGACACTCGCGCAATCAGCCCCAGCATTTT.

V and J are TRBV7-4 and TRBJ2-5; 9 bases match TRBD2. The V segment lost 2 bases and the J segment 5 bases; nucleotides outside the gene matches: 15. CDR1 and CDR2 (germline): SGHVT, SQSDAQ. The CDR3 loop spans 18 amino acids. The CDR3 here is CASSLSSAERGVGETQYF. In DNA form, the CDR3 reads TGTGCCAGCAGCTTAAGCTCGGCCGAGCGGGGGGTTGGCGAGACCCAGTACTTC. Full variable domain (remainder filled in from reference TRBV7-4 and TRBJ2-5): GAGVSQSPRYKVAKRGRDVALRCDSISGHVTLYWYRQTLGQGSEVLTYSQSDAQRDKSGRPSGRFSAERPERSVSTLKIQRTEQGDSAVYLCASSLSSAERGVGETQYFGPGTRLLVL.

The CDR3 DNA reads as TGTGCCAGCTCACCGGGACAGGGGGCCTCAAGTAGCAGGGACACTGAAGCTTTCTTT. It codes for CASSPGQGASSSRDTEAFF. V and J are TRBV18 and TRBJ1-1; 12 bases map to TRBD1. The CDR3 totals 19 residues. Germline CDR1 KGHSH, CDR2 LQKENI. V was clipped by 3 bases and J by 3 bases; unmatched bases: 14. Full variable domain (remainder filled in from reference TRBV18 and TRBJ1-1): NAGVMQNPRHLVRRRGQEARLRCSPMKGHSHVYWYRQLPEEGLKFMVYLQKENIIDESGMPKERFSAEFPKEGPSILRIQQVVRGDSAAYFCASSPGQGASSSRDTEAFFGQGTRLTVV.

This clone came up a few times. The chain uses TRBV4-3 and TRBJ2-1, with D possibly being TRBD1 (6 bases). The germline V and J ends were trimmed by 3 bases and 7 bases, with 10 bases remaining between them. This CDR3 spans 13 amino acids. CDR1 LGHNA and CDR2 YSLEER come from the germline V gene. The CDR3 here is CASSQARGNEQFF. The CDR3 bases are TGCGCCAGCAGCCAGGCCAGGGGTAATGAGCAGTTCTTC.

The V and J genes are TRBV7-2 and TRBJ2-7; TRBD2 agrees at 14 bases. Germline values: CDR1 SGHTA, CDR2 FQGNSA. This CDR3 is 19 amino acids long. With V trimmed by 5 bases and J by 4 bases, 16 bases remained unmatched. The CDR3 nucleotides read TGTGCCAGCAGCGAGGGACGACTAGCGGGAGGGCCGGGTAGGTACGAGCAGTACTTC. Its protein product is CASSEGRLAGGPGRYEQYF.

This chain connects TRBV13 to TRBJ2-7, with TRBD1 matching 8 bases. V was clipped by 5 bases and J by 5 bases; unmatched bases: 14. The CDR3 is made up of 16 amino acids. CDR1 and CDR2 from the germline V gene are PRHDT and FYEKMQ (reference sequence). CDR3 DNA sequence: TGTGCCAGCAGCCCTAGGCCCTGGACAGGGTGCCACGAGCAGTACTTC. It encodes CASSPRPWTGCHEQYF.

The chain couples TRBV28 to TRBJ1-3; no definite D call. Between the trimmed V and J ends, which lost 6 bases and 0 bases, there was a span of 15 bases. The CDR3 extends over 16 amino acids. The germline CDR1 and CDR2 sequences are MDHEN and SYDVKM. CDR3 coding DNA: TGTGCCAGCAGCCATCCGGGTTCCAGCTCTGGAAACACCATATATTTT. This encodes CASSHPGSSSGNTIYF.

The chain employs TRBV28 and TRBJ1-1; D remains unclear. The CDR3 extends over 14 amino acids. Germline CDR1 MDHEN, CDR2 SYDVKM. V gave up 4 bases and J gave up 4 bases, with 13 bases separating them. CDR3: CASSSQITSTEAFF. In DNA, the CDR3 is TGTGCCAGCAGTTCACAGATTACTAGCACTGAAGCTTTCTTT.

This chain connects TRBV5-4 to TRBJ2-1, with TRBD1 as a possible D gene (6 bases). The germline V and J ends were trimmed by 4 bases and 0 bases, with 17 bases remaining between them. Germline CDR1 and CDR2: SGHNT and YYREEE (reference sequence). CDR3 length: 17 amino acids. The DNA for the CDR3 is TGTGCCAGCAGCCAGGATGCGGACAGAAACTCCTACAATGAGCAGTTCTTC. This translates into CASSQDADRNSYNEQFF.

The genes are TRBV27 and TRBJ1-2; the match to TRBD1 covers 7 bases. Germline V gives CDR1 MNHEY, CDR2 SMNVEV (reference sequence). V lost 4 bases to trimming and J lost 7 bases; unmatched junction nucleotides: 12. The CDR3 consists of 15 residues. DNA for the CDR3: TGTGCCAGCAGTTCGGCCGGGACAGCCGGACGTGGCTACACCTTC. Amino acid sequence: CASSSAGTAGRGYTF.

The chain carries TRBV30 and TRBJ2-4, with 14 bases matching TRBD2. The CDR3 loop spans 21 amino acids. The germline V gene encodes CDR1 GTSNPN and CDR2 SVGIG (reference sequence). Unmatched junction bases numbered 18, after V lost 5 bases and J lost 0 bases. CDR3 sequence: CAWQPKPGTSGSPSAKNIQYF. DNA for the CDR3: TGTGCCTGGCAACCAAAGCCCGGGACTAGCGGGAGTCCCTCAGCCAAAAACATTCAGTACTTC.

V and J are TRBV10-1 and TRBJ2-1; TRBD2 matches 14 bases. From germline, CDR1 is WNHNN and CDR2 SYGVQD (reference sequence). The V segment lost 8 bases and the J segment 6 bases; nucleotides outside the gene matches: 3. The CDR3 extends over 14 amino acids. The CDR3 here is CASGGTSGSNEQFF. CDR3 DNA: TGCGCCAGCGGCGGGACTAGCGGGAGCAATGAGCAGTTCTTC.

The chain couples TRBV21-1 to TRBJ2-1; the D call TRBD1 from the table was never checked on the DNA. TRBV21-1 is recorded as a pseudogene. There are 15 residues in the CDR3. In nucleotides, the CDR3 is TGTGCCAGCAGCCCTCAGACAGGGGTCCACAATGAGCAGTTCTTC. Translating gives CASSPQTGVHNEQFF.